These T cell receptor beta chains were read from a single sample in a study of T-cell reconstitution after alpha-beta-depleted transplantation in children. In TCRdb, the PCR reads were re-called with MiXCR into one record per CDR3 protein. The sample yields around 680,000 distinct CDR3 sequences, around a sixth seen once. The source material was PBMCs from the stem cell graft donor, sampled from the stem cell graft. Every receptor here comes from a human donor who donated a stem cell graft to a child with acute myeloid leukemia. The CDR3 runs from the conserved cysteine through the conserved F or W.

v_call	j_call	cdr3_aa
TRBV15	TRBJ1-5	CATSRDWQPQHF
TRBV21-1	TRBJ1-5	CASRETDSNQPQHF
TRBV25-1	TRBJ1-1	CASRKSVHTEAFF
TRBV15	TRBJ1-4	CATSRGSTATNEKLFF
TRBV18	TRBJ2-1	CASSPPAGGAYEQFF
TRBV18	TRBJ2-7	CASSPPGLGQGHSYEQYF
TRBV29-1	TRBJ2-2	CSALQTVNTGELFF
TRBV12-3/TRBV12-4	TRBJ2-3	CASSLALPDTQYF
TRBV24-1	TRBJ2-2	CATSDPRQGNTNTGELFF
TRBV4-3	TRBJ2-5	CASSQVLTETQYF
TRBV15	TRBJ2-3	CATSRLAGTTDTQYF
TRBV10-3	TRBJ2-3	CAISPASTDTQYF
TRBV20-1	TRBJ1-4	CSASENSPSAEKLFF
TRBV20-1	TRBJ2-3	CSAGGWGADTQYF
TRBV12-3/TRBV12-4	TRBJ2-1	CASAPRVANNEQFF
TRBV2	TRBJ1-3	CASSPLQGAGNTIYF
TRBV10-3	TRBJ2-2	CATGRFDGELFF
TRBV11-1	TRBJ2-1	CASSHGTGNNEQFF
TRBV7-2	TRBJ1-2	CASSSMGTSNYGYTF
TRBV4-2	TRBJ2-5	CASSQDEAGRQETQYF
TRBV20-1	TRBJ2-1	CSARDSGTGGDEQFF
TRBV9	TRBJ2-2	CASSVGTGANTGELFF
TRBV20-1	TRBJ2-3	CSAQTRLDTDTQYF
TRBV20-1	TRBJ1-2	CSAIRTGNYGYTF
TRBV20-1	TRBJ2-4	CSALNGWARGVNIQYF
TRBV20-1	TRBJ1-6	CSASQGQGHSPLHF
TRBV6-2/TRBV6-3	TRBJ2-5	CASSPLLDREETQYF
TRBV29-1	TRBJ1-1	CSVGGGYSGAFF
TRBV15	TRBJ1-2	CATSRATVSYGYTF
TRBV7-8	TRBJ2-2	CASSFLTGAANTGELFF
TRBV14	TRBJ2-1	CASSQGLTEYNEQFF
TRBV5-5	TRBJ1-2	CASTRGTANYGYTF
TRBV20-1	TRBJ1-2	CSASIGEGYTF
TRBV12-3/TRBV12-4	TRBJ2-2	CASIPGTTNTGELFF
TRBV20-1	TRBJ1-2	CSASEGTNYGYTF
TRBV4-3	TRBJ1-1	CASSQNFGRELAGAFF
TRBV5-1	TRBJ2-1	CASSGGTASYNEQFF
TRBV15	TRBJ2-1	CATSRDRLAAYNEQFF
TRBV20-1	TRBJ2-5	CSAPPGHPQETQYF
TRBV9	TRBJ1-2	CASSVEGSRAIYGYTF
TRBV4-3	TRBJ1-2	CASSQVPPETGVYGYTF
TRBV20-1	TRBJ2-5	CSARRRGEETQYF
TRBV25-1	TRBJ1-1	CASSEAGKNTEAFF
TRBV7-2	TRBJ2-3	CASSPGPHPDTQYF
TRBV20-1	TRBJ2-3	CSAPRGGRSDTQYF
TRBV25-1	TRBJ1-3	CASSGTGGILGNTIYF
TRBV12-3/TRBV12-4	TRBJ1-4	CASSRTLTNEKLFF
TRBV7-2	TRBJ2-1	CASSLAWSTSYNEQFF
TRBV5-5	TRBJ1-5	CASRKAGGQPQHF
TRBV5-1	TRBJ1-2	CASSLAGGGNYGYTF
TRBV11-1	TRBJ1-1	CASSLVNRRDRANTEAFF
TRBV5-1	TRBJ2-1	CASSPGTSGYSEQFF
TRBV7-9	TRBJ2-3	CASAGDTDTQYF
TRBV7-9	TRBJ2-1	CASTPSGGANEQFF
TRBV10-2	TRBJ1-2	CASSETGGHGYTF
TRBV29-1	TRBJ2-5	CSVGRGQETQYF
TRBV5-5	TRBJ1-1	CASSSGLSNTEAFF